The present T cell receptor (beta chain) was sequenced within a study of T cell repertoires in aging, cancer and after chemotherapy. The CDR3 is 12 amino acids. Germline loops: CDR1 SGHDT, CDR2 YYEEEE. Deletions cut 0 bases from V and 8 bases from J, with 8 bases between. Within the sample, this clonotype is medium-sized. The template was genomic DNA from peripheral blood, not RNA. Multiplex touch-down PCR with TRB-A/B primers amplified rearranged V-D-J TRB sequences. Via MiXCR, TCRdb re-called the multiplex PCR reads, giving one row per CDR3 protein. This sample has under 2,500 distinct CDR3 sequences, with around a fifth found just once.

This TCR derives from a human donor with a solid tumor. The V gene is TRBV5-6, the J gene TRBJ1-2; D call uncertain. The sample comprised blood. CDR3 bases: TGTGCCAGCAGCTTGGGGTGGGGAGGCTACACCTTC. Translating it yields CASSLGWGGYTF.